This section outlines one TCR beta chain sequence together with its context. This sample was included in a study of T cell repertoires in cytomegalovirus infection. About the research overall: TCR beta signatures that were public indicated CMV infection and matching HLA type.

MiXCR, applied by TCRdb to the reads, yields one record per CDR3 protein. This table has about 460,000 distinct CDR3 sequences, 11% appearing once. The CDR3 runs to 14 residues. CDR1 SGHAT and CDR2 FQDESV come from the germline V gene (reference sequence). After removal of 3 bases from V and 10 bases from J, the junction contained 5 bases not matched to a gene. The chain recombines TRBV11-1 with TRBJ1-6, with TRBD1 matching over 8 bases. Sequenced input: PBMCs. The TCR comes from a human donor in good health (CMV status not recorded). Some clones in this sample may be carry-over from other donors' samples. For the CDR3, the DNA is TGTGCCAGCAGCTTGGACAGGGCTTGGTCACCCCTCCACTTT. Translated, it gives CASSLDRAWSPLHF.